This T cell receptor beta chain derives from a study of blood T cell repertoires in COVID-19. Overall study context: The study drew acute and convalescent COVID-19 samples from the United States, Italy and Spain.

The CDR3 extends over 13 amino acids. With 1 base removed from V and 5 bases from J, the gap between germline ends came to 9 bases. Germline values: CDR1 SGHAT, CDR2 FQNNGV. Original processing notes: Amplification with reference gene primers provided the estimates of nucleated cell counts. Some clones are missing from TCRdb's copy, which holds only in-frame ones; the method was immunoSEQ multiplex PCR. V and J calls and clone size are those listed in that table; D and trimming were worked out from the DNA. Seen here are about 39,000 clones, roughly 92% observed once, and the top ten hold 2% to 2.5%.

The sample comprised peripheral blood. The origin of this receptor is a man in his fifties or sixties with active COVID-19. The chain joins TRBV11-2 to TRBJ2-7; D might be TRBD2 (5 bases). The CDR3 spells CASSLGLAHEQYF. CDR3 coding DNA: TGTGCCAGCAGCTTAGGGCTAGCCCACGAGCAGTACTTC.